This T cell receptor (beta chain) was recovered during a study of blood T cell repertoires in COVID-19. Study in general: Samples representing acute and convalescent COVID-19 were sourced from the United States, Italy and Spain. Sources were T cells, B-cell-depleted T cells, or PBMCs; the material itself was cDNA or gDNA.

In the original workflow: Amplification from reference gene primers served as the basis for estimated nucleated cell counts. Assay used: immunoSEQ multiplex PCR; TCRdb lists only in-frame clones, some missing. The DNA gave D and trimming, while V, J and clone size come from that table. Altogether around 99,000 clones are present, 60% to 85% being singletons, with the ten largest covering around 18%. Trimming left V 6 bases short and J 4 bases short, with 15 bases between. The CDR3 loop spans 15 amino acids. The germline V gene has CDR1 KGHSH and CDR2 LQKENI. The genes are TRBV18 and TRBJ2-2; D is undetermined. The TCR was taken from a woman aged 80 or over with active or convalescent COVID-19. Sequencing used peripheral blood. CDR3 in amino acids: CASSPMVLVTGELFF. CDR3 nucleotide sequence: TGTGCCAGCTCGCCGATGGTACTCGTCACCGGGGAGCTGTTTTTT.